This TCR beta chain was captured in a study of molecular identifiers for immune sequencing clone quantification (dated by TCRdb to between 2017 and 2018). Notes on the research overall: In a replicate experiment, RNA from roughly 21,000 or 96,000 naive CD8 T cells was split into five aliquots, four of which were sequenced. This methods study used CD8 T cells to benchmark TCR RNA copy counting and molecular-identifier clustering-based TCR repertoire sequencing (MIDCIRS).

General study outcomes and caveats: The naive libraries included spiked-in Jurkat TCR RNA (roughly ten copies' worth), and this Jurkat TCR RNA is not part of the donor repertoire. Spiked-in Jurkat TCR RNA equivalent to a single cell was reported to be detectable even among 850,000 to 1,000,000 naive CD8 T cells. When barcode sub-clustering was omitted, TCR diversity was inflated by chimeric consensus sequences, with chimeras reaching as high as 47%. Identical TCR molecules sharing a barcode could cause highly expanded clone sizes to be underestimated. About 3 recovered TCR RNA copies per cell were obtained by modeling, versus roughly 10 by digital PCR, implying a capture efficiency of 30% to 35%. In CMV-specific effector cells, clones with more than 20 RNA copies accounted for over 99% of molecules, whereas in naive cells such clones accounted for under 1%.

The CDR3 holds 15 amino acids from the cysteine to the phenylalanine. Only CDR3 DNA is held: 45 bases, read in frame from base 1. V is reduced by 5 bases and J by 5 bases, leaving a spacing of 17 bases between them. The CDR1 and CDR2 encoded by the germline V gene are SNHLY and FYNNEI. Receptors were amplified or captured by PCR. The sequencing machine was an Illumina HiSeq 4000. Bulk TCR libraries were made following a previously described method, with the TCR primers given in Table S5. Purification of total RNA was performed with the Qiagen AllPrep DNA/RNA kit. Before analysis, reads from multiple sequencing runs of the same library were pooled. The authors processed their data as follows. Reads were retained only if the reads had an exact TCR constant sequence, and the retained reads were trimmed to 150 nt and grouped according to their 12-nt molecular barcodes. Reads within each barcode group were sub-clustered using a 15% Levenshtein threshold, and quality-weighted consensus sequences were constructed for each RNA molecule. Non-functional sequences were removed, as were lower-count sequences one edit away from another. Barcode sub-clusters with fewer than 20% of the maximum read count were removed, based on fitting two negative binomial distributions. Using fastp at Q25 and MiXCR, TCRdb reprocessed the public reads and kept productive beta chains. Rows merge per CDR3 protein into single entries with the most common DNA and genes. These V and J calls rely on TCRdb rather than the paper's analysis. Recorded for this sample are 70,000 to 95,000 distinct CDR3 sequences; under 20% of them occurred a single time. Roughly 0.93% of the sample rests with the top ten.

Naive CD8 T cell libraries were made from approximately 20,000 to 1,000,000 sorted cells using 10%, 30% or 50% of purified RNA. On a BD FACSAria II, naive CD8 T cells were FACS-sorted as CD8+CD4-CCR7+CD45RA+ and collected into RLT Plus buffer. To test detection sensitivity, Jurkat RNA equivalent to ten TCR copies was spiked into samples of roughly 18,000-1,100,000 naive CD8 T cells. CD8 T cells were enriched using RosetteSep CD8+ T Cell Enrichment Cocktail and Ficoll-Paque, and the enriched cells then underwent ACK red cell lysis. In this sample, this clonotype turned up many times. The target of this receptor is not known. No clone much larger than this one lies a single base away; base qualities are absent.

The sequence joins TRBV2 to TRBJ2-3; the D gene cannot be named for sure. This receptor was taken from a human donor in good health. Some libraries in this study had Jurkat cell RNA spiked in. The sequencing input was naive CD8+ T cells from blood, with Jurkat cell RNA spiked in. In the paper's terms, the cell subset or site label means: FACS-sorted CD8+CD4-CCR7+CD45RA+ naive T cells. The CDR3 protein sequence reads: CASSLTFLRQDTQYF. Here is the DNA: TGTGCCAGCAGTCTGACTTTTCTCCGTCAAGATACGCAGTATTTT.